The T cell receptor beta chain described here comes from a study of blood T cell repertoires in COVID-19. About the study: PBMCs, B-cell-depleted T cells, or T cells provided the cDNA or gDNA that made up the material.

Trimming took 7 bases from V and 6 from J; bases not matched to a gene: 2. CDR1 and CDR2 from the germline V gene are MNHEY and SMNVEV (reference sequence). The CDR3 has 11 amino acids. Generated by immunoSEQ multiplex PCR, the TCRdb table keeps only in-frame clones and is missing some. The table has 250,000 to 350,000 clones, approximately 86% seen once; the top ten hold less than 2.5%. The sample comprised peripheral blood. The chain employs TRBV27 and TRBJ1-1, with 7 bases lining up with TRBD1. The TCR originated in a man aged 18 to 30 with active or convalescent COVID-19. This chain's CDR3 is CASNRGAEAFF. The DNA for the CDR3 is TGTGCCAGCAACAGGGGCGCTGAAGCTTTCTTT.